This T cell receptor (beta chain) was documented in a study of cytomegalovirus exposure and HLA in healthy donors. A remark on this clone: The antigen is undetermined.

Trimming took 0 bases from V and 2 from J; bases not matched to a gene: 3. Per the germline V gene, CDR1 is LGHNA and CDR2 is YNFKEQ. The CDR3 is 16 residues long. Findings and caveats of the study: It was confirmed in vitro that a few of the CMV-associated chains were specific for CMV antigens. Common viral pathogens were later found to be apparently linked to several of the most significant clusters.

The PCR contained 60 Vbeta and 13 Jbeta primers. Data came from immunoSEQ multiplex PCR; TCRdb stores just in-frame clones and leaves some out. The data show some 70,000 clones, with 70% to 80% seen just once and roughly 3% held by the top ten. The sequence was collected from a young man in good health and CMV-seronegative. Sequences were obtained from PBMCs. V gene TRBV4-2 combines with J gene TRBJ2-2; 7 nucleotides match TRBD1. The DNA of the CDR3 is TGTGCCAGCAGCCAAGAAGGGACAGCCAACACCGGGGAGCTGTTTTTT. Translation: CASSQEGTANTGELFF.